This is a list of T cell receptor beta chains from one sample in a study of blood T cell repertoires in COVID-19. This table comes from immunoSEQ multiplex PCR, and its TCRdb copy is limited to in-frame clones, with some not included. The data hold some 300,000 clones, with about 90% observed a single time. Material: peripheral blood. The origin of the receptors is a woman between 45 and 65 years old with COVID-19, enrolled during active disease. The CDR3 runs from the conserved cysteine through the conserved F or W. Not every row has a clone size; where given, it reads once, few, many or a size class.

abundance: -
v_gene: TRBV12-3/TRBV12-4
j_gene: TRBJ1-2
CDR3aa: CASSYLGRGGYTF

abundance: -
v_gene: TRBV9
j_gene: TRBJ1-4
CDR3aa: CASSLRAGGREKLFF

abundance: -
v_gene: TRBV19
j_gene: TRBJ2-1
CDR3aa: CASNQGITSYNEQFF

abundance: -
v_gene: TRBV7-6
j_gene: TRBJ2-7
CDR3aa: CASSYRTGGGEQYF

abundance: -
v_gene: TRBV2
j_gene: TRBJ1-4
CDR3aa: CASSDGGAANEKLFF

abundance: few
v_gene: TRBV15
j_gene: TRBJ1-1
CDR3aa: CATSRPRRGTEAFF

abundance: -
v_gene: TRBV14
j_gene: TRBJ2-5
CDR3aa: CASSRRGRETQYF

abundance: -
v_gene: TRBV5-1
j_gene: TRBJ1-2
CDR3aa: CASSETGAYGYTF

abundance: -
v_gene: TRBV15
j_gene: TRBJ2-1
CDR3aa: CATSRLTSSSPEQFF

abundance: -
v_gene: TRBV6-5
j_gene: TRBJ1-1
CDR3aa: CASSYKGSTEAFF

abundance: -
v_gene: TRBV5-6
j_gene: TRBJ2-1
CDR3aa: CASSAGTGKFF

abundance: -
v_gene: TRBV18
j_gene: TRBJ2-1
CDR3aa: CASSPVYIGTGDNEQFF

abundance: -
v_gene: TRBV9
j_gene: TRBJ2-3
CDR3aa: CASSVGAGEADTQYF

abundance: -
v_gene: TRBV3-1/TRBV3-2
j_gene: TRBJ2-5
CDR3aa: CASSQISSGKETQYF

abundance: -
v_gene: TRBV6-5
j_gene: TRBJ1-5
CDR3aa: CASSQREGPQHF

abundance: once
v_gene: TRBV5-6
j_gene: TRBJ1-5
CDR3aa: CASSRTGSGNQPQHF

abundance: -
v_gene: TRBV5-1
j_gene: TRBJ2-5
CDR3aa: CASSHGTSGRQETQYF

abundance: -
v_gene: TRBV6-5
j_gene: TRBJ1-5
CDR3aa: CASSYSLGEQPQHF

abundance: few
v_gene: TRBV7-8
j_gene: TRBJ1-4
CDR3aa: CASSSPQQGGEKLFF

abundance: -
v_gene: TRBV27
j_gene: TRBJ1-2
CDR3aa: CASSVDRANYGYTF

abundance: -
v_gene: TRBV2
j_gene: TRBJ1-2
CDR3aa: CASSETWTGDGYTF

abundance: -
v_gene: TRBV27
j_gene: TRBJ1-1
CDR3aa: CASSIRRTDRNTEAFF

abundance: -
v_gene: TRBV4-2
j_gene: TRBJ1-2
CDR3aa: CASSQNTGQHGYTF

abundance: -
v_gene: TRBV30
j_gene: TRBJ1-1
CDR3aa: CAWSVLSAEAFF